The 23 T cell receptor beta chains below come from one sample, sequenced in a study of high-grade serous ovarian cancer treatment subgroups. Assay used: immunoSEQ multiplex PCR; TCRdb lists only in-frame clones, some missing. Here the sample spans about 36,000 clones, over 60% being singletons. Tumor samples were obtained before definitive surgery or chemotherapy. The sequencing sample was made of tumor tissue. Receptor source: a human donor with high-grade serous ovarian cancer.

The gene calls are TRBV7-9 and TRBJ2-7, with D perhaps TRBD2 (6 bases). V lost 5 bases and J lost 5, with 13 bases in between. CDR1 SEHNR and CDR2 FQNEAQ come from the germline V gene (reference sequence). This CDR3 is built from 13 residues. The CDR3 DNA is TGTGCCAGCAGCAGCCGGGGGAACGACGAGCAGTACTTC. This gives the protein CASSSRGNDEQYF.

The chain combines TRBV19 with TRBJ1-1; 10 nucleotides line up with TRBD1. Losses at the gene ends were 5 bases for V and 5 bases for J; bases not matched to a gene: 8. CDR3 length equals 15 residues. Per germline, CDR1 LNHDA and CDR2 SQIVND (reference sequence). The CDR3, as DNA: TGTGCCAGTAGTCCGACAGGGGGCGCGATTACTGAAGCTTTCTTT. Its protein is CASSPTGGAITEAFF.

The chain joins TRBV6-6 to TRBJ2-7; D call uncertain. The germline V gene encodes CDR1 MNHNY and CDR2 SVGAGI (reference sequence). The CDR3 length is 14 residues. Deletions cut 2 bases from V and 2 bases from J, with 10 bases between. The CDR3 is CASSYPAATYEQYF. CDR3 in DNA: TGTGCCAGCAGTTACCCGGCAGCCACCTACGAGCAGTACTTC.

The chain employs TRBV5-4 and TRBJ1-1, with D possibly being TRBD1 (5 bases). CDR1 is SGHNT, CDR2 YYREEE, per germline (reference sequence). The CDR3 loop spans 13 amino acids. Trimming left V 1 base short and J 1 base short, with 5 bases between. The CDR3 spells CASSLTGNTEAFF. The CDR3 nucleotides read TGTGCCAGCAGCTTGACAGGGAACACTGAAGCTTTCTTT. Looking up the rest from reference TRBV5-4 and TRBJ1-1 gives the full variable domain: ETGVTQSPTHLIKTRGQQVTLRCSSQSGHNTVSWYQQALGQGPQFIFQYYREEENGRGNFPPRFSGLQFPNYSSELNVNALELDDSALYLCASSLTGNTEAFFGQGTRLTVV.

This chain connects TRBV11-2 to TRBJ1-1; TRBD1 might be the D (5 bases). V was cut by 1 base and J by 8 bases, with 11 bases left in between. The length of the CDR3 is 13 residues. Germline values: CDR1 SGHAT, CDR2 FQNNGV. The CDR3 reads CASSLVGRVEAFF. Here the CDR3 DNA reads TGTGCCAGCAGCTTAGTGGGCAGGGTAGAAGCTTTCTTT.

The V gene is TRBV7-8, the J gene TRBJ1-4; D is possibly TRBD1 (5 bases). V gave up 5 bases and J gave up 0 bases, with 13 bases separating them. From germline, CDR1 is SGHVS and CDR2 FQNEAQ. The CDR3 totals 16 residues. The CDR3 coding sequence is TGTGCCAGCAGCGGAGGGACGGTTGCAACTAATGAAAAACTGTTTTTT. Encoded protein: CASSGGTVATNEKLFF.

The CDR3 protein is CASSRTAMNTEAFF. The CDR3 DNA is TGTGCCAGCAGTAGGACGGCAATGAACACTGAAGCTTTCTTT. J is TRBJ1-1 and V is TRBV6-5, with D uncertain. The ends were cut back, 5 bases at V and 0 bases at J, with 10 bases in the middle. The CDR3 covers 14 residues. Germline-derived CDR1 and CDR2 are MNHEY and SVGAGI.

The chain joins TRBV5-1 to TRBJ1-1; D is unresolved. The CDR3 consists of 14 residues. V shed 9 bases and J shed 0 bases, with 15 bases lying between them. Germline V lookup: CDR1 SGHRS, CDR2 YFSETQ. This CDR3 reads CATSKGLMNTEAFF. The CDR3 coding sequence is TGCGCCACCTCAAAGGGTCTGATGAACACTGAAGCTTTCTTT.

This chain uses TRBV27 with TRBJ1-5, with D uncertain. The CDR3 sequence is 15 residues long. CDR1 MNHEY and CDR2 SMNVEV come from the germline V gene (reference sequence). Trimming shortened V by 4 bases and J by 2 bases, and 12 bases separated the two germline ends. For the CDR3, the DNA is TGTGCCAGCAGTTCCCCCCGCGCGGGCAATCAGCCCCAGCATTTT. Its translation: CASSSPRAGNQPQHF.

The CDR3 here is CASSEEVGQGDYQPQHF. Written as DNA, the CDR3 is TGCGCCAGCAGTGAAGAGGTCGGGCAGGGGGATTATCAGCCCCAGCATTTT. The chain couples TRBV10-2 to TRBJ1-5, with 7 bases aligning to TRBD1. Unmatched junction bases numbered 13, after V lost 3 bases and J lost 5 bases. The length of the CDR3 is 17 residues. The germline gives CDR1 WSHSY, CDR2 SAAADI.

Here the CDR3 DNA reads TGCGCCAGCAGCCCCAGCGGGGGGACTGAAGCTTTCTTT. Translating gives CASSPSGGTEAFF. The gene calls are TRBV5-1 and TRBJ1-1, with a weak D call TRBD1 (5 bases). Trimming shortened V by 4 bases and J by 5 bases, and 12 bases separated the two germline ends. The CDR3 runs to 13 residues. Looked up from germline, CDR1 is SGHRS and CDR2 is YFSETQ. The variable domain in full, with the rest retrieved from reference TRBV5-1 and TRBJ1-1, is KAGVTQTPRYLIKTRGQQVTLSCSPISGHRSVSWYQQTPGQGLQFLFEYFSETQRNKGNFPGRFSGRQFSNSRSEMNVSTLELGDSALYLCASSPSGGTEAFFGQGTRLTVV.

The chain joins TRBV4-3 to TRBJ2-1; 9 bases are shared with TRBD1. The length of the CDR3 is 14 residues. CDR1 is LGHNA and CDR2 is YSLEER in the germline V gene. With V trimmed by 4 bases and J by 4 bases, 2 bases remained unmatched. This CDR3 is CASSLGQGYNEQFF. As DNA, the CDR3 is TGCGCCAGCAGCCTGGGACAGGGTTACAATGAGCAGTTCTTC.

The rearrangement uses TRBV28 and TRBJ2-7; no definite D call. The CDR3 is 12 amino acids. Trimming left V 3 bases short and J 5 bases short, with 8 bases between. Germline V gene sequence: CDR1 MDHEN, CDR2 SYDVKM. CDR3 residues: CASSLLIHEQYF. CDR3 sequence (DNA): TGTGCCAGCAGTTTGTTAATCCACGAGCAGTACTTC.

The chain combines TRBV19 with TRBJ2-2, with TRBD2 matching over 12 bases. This CDR3 region has 14 residues. The junction had 4 bases not matched to a gene; V was cut back by 10 bases and J by 4 bases. Germline CDR1 LNHDA, CDR2 SQIVND (reference sequence). CDR3 coding DNA: TGTGCCACTAGCGGGAGGGCCATCACCGGGGAGCTGTTTTTT. It codes for CATSGRAITGELFF. The full variable domain, its missing parts supplied by reference TRBV19 and TRBJ2-2, is DGGITQSPKYLFRKEGQNVTLSCEQNLNHDAMYWYRQDPGQGLRLIYYSQIVNDFQKGDIAEGYSVSREKKESFPLTVTSAQKNPTAFYLCATSGRAITGELFFGEGSRLTVL.

This sequence joins TRBV27 and TRBJ2-2, with no clear D. V shed 6 bases and J shed 4 bases, with 15 bases lying between them. This CDR3 contains 15 residues. Germline assignment: CDR1 MNHEY and CDR2 SMNVEV (reference sequence). In DNA form, the CDR3 reads TGTGCCAGCAGGCCTATGCTACCTAGCACCGGGGAGCTGTTTTTT. Translated, it gives CASRPMLPSTGELFF.

This chain connects TRBV4-2 to TRBJ2-3, with 12 nucleotides matching TRBD2. The CDR3 totals 19 residues. CDR1 and CDR2 from the germline V gene are LGHNA and YNFKEQ. J gave up 4 bases and V 0 bases, and 11 bases lay outside the gene matches. This chain's CDR3 is CASSQDGTSGSQRPDTQYF. The CDR3 bases are TGTGCCAGCAGCCAAGATGGGACTAGCGGGTCCCAGAGACCAGATACGCAGTATTTT.

The V gene is TRBV11-2, the J gene TRBJ2-7; TRBD1 matches 7 bases. Germline lookup yields CDR1 SGHAT and CDR2 FQNNGV. The V gene end was trimmed by 4 bases and the J gene end by 3 bases; junction bases not matched to a gene: 6. The CDR3 has 14 amino acids. DNA for the CDR3: TGTGCCAGCAGCTCCCCGGGACAGCTCTACGAGCAGTACTTC. Translation: CASSSPGQLYEQYF.

This clone has just a few counts. The chain combines TRBV5-1 with TRBJ2-5, with no clear D. CDR3 size: 12 residues. V lost 0 bases, J lost 5 bases, and 5 bases lay in between. CDR1 is SGHRS and CDR2 is YFSETQ in the germline V gene. DNA for the CDR3: TGCGCCAGCAGCTTGGCCGAGGAGACCCAGTACTTC. Translating it yields CASSLAEETQYF.

This sequence joins TRBV5-6 and TRBJ2-5; D may be TRBD1 or TRBD2 (5 bases each). V lost 1 base and J 2 bases, leaving 12 bases between the germline ends. Germline V gene sequence: CDR1 SGHDT, CDR2 YYEEEE. This CDR3 is 15 amino acids long. CDR3 region: CASSLSGAGQETQYF. In DNA, the CDR3 is TGTGCCAGCAGCTTGAGCGGAGCAGGGCAAGAGACCCAGTACTTC.

The J gene is TRBJ2-7, the V gene TRBV6-1; D unclear. The CDR3 covers 17 residues. V was trimmed by 0 bases and J by 6 bases, leaving 21 bases between them. Germline assignment: CDR1 MNHNS and CDR2 SASEGT. The chain's CDR3 is CASSEAQASTPSSEQYF. Written as DNA, the CDR3 is TGTGCCAGCAGTGAAGCACAAGCATCCACCCCGAGTAGCGAGCAGTACTTC.

The chain is built from TRBV7-3 and TRBJ2-1; D may be TRBD2 (5 bases). V gave up 2 bases and J gave up 8 bases, with 13 bases separating them. The CDR3 sequence is 14 residues long. Germline lookup yields CDR1 SGHTA and CDR2 FQGTGA. CDR3 in DNA: TGTGCCAGCAGCTTACTTCCTCCCGGGGATGAGCAGTTCTTC. This codes for CASSLLPPGDEQFF.

V and J are TRBV5-4 and TRBJ2-3; tentative D call: TRBD2 (6 bases). Between the trimmed V and J ends, which lost 2 bases and 2 bases, there was a span of 15 bases. CDR1 is SGHNT and CDR2 is YYREEE in the germline V gene (reference sequence). The CDR3 is 16 amino acids. The CDR3 loop is CASSFDGGEHTDTQYF. The CDR3 DNA is TGTGCCAGCAGCTTCGACGGCGGGGAACACACAGATACGCAGTATTTT.

The rearrangement links TRBV7-2 to TRBJ1-1; D is ambiguous. This CDR3 is built from 12 residues. CDR1 SGHTA and CDR2 FQGNSA come from the germline V gene. V lost 4 bases to trimming and J lost 7 bases, with 10 bases between them. CDR3 sequence: CASSSTRYEAFF. The CDR3 DNA sequence: TGTGCCAGCAGCTCAACTAGATATGAAGCTTTCTTT.